This T cell receptor (beta chain) was observed in a study of cytomegalovirus exposure and HLA in healthy donors. Notes on the study in general: Most observed TCR sequences were rare, whereas some public TCRs were detected in many donors.

Using immunoSEQ multiplex PCR, the repertoire was profiled, and TCRdb retains in-frame clones only, with some absent. The repertoire has over 85,000 clones, about 94% of them found once; the top ten carry 0.85% to 0.95%. Germline-derived CDR1 and CDR2 are KGHSH and LQKENI. Trimming pared 2 bases from V and 2 bases from J, leaving 10 bases between. The CDR3 has 14 residues. Concerning this clone itself: Its antigen is not identified.

The V gene is TRBV18, the J gene TRBJ2-7, with D possibly matching TRBD1 (6 bases). The source of this sequence is a young woman in good health and CMV-seronegative. Source material: PBMCs. The CDR3 is CASSPSRGPYEQYF. The CDR3 DNA reads as TGTGCCAGCTCACCAAGCAGGGGCCCCTACGAGCAGTACTTC.